This paragraph reports one T cell receptor (beta chain). Its antigen is not identified. For the second PCR, which ran for roughly 6 to 12 cycles, a sample-barcoded 5' primer and a J-beta primer mix were used. TCRdb ran MiXCR on the 5' RACE reads and lists one entry per CDR3 protein. This sample has 920,000 or so distinct CDR3 sequences, with 40% to 45% found just once. The sample is drawn from a study of blood T cells in healthy people across ages. General study findings and limits: It was the long-lived donors that had more naive CD4+ cells and higher diversity than aged donors. The diversity estimates, figures obtained from one million T cells, were considered underestimates.

Each donor gave roughly 9.8 milliliters of peripheral blood. Researchers report isolating at least 6 million PBMCs per sample. The V gene lost 2 bases and the J gene lost 2 bases, with 5 bases spanning the gap. The CDR3 has 13 residues. Per germline, CDR1 MNHEY and CDR2 SMNVEV (reference sequence). The chain combines TRBV27 with TRBJ2-3; D gene ambiguous. Source material: blood. This clonotype was obtained from a woman between 55 and 75 years old in good health. The CDR3 DNA reads TGTGCCAGCAGTTTAACAGACACAGATACGCAGTATTTT. This translates into CASSLTDTDTQYF.